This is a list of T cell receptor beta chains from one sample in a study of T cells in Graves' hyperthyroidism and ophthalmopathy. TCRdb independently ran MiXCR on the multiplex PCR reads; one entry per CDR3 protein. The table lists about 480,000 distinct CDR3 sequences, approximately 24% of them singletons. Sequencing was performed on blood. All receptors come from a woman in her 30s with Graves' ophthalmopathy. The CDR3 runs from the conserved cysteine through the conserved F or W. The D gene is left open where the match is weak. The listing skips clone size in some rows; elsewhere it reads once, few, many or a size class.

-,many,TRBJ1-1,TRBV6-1,TGTGCCACAGTCCCATTGGGGTACACTGAAGCTTTCTTT,CATVPLGYTEAFF
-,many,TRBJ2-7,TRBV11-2,TGTGCCAGCAGCTTGGAGGGTTTTTTCTACGAGCAGTACTTC,CASSLEGFFYEQYF
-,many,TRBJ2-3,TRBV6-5,TGTGCCAGCAGTTACGTAGGGGCTAGCACAGATACGCAGTATTTT,CASSYVGASTDTQYF
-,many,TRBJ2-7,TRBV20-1,TGCAGTGGGGTCGAAGCCTCCTACGAGCAGTACTTC,CSGVEASYEQYF
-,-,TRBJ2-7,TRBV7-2,TGTGCCAGCAGCGCCCAAAGGGCCCTCTACGAGCAGTACTTC,CASSAQRALYEQYF
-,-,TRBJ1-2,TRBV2,TGTGCCAGCAGTGACCTAGCGGGGGGCTACACCTTC,CASSDLAGGYTF
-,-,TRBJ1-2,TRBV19,TGTGCCAGTAGCTTCGGGGGGAGCCGCTATGGCTACACCTTC,CASSFGGSRYGYTF
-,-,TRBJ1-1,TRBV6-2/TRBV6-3,TGTGCCAGCAGTTACTCGCATGAGGGGTCGGAAGCTTTCTTT,CASSYSHEGSEAFF
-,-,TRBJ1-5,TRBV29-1,TGCAGCGTCCAAGAGGACACTGGCAATCAGCCCCAGCATTTT,CSVQEDTGNQPQHF
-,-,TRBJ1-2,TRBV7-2,TGTGCCAGCAGCTTAGGGGAGGGGTACTATGGCTACACCTTC,CASSLGEGYYGYTF
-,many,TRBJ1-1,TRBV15,TGTGCCACCAGCAGAGATAGATCATTGAACACTGAAGCTTTCTTT,CATSRDRSLNTEAFF
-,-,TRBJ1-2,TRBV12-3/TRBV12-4,TGTGCCAGCAGTTTCGGACAAGGGTACGATGGCTACACCTTC,CASSFGQGYDGYTF
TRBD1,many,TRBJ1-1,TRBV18,TGTGCCAGCTCACCTACCGGGACAGGGAACACTGAAGCTTTCTTT,CASSPTGTGNTEAFF
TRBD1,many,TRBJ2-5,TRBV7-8,TGTGCCAGCAGCCCCAGGGGACAGGGACAAGAGACCCAGTACTTC,CASSPRGQGQETQYF
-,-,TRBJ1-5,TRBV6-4,TGTGCCAGCAGTGACTCGGGTAGCAATCAGCCCCAGCATTTT,CASSDSGSNQPQHF
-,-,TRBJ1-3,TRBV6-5,TGTGCCAGCAGTTATTACCTTGATGATGGGGCTGGAAACACCATATATTTT,CASSYYLDDGAGNTIYF
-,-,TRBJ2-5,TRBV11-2,TGTGCCAGCAGCTTGGAGCGGGCCACTACCCAGTACTTC,CASSLERATTQYF
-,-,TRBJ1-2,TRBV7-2,TGTGCCAGCAGCCTCGACAGGCTGACGGGCTACACCTTC,CASSLDRLTGYTF
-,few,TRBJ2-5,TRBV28,TGTGCCAGCGTCCCTTACCGGTCCAGGATCGGGGCACCCAAAGAGACCCAGTACTTC,CASVPYRSRIGAPKETQYF
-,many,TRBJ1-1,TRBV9,TGTGCCAGCAGCGTAGAACCGGTCTTTAGGGAGAACACTGAAGCTTTCTTT,CASSVEPVFRENTEAFF
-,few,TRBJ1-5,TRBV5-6,TGTGCCAGCAGCGTGGCCCTTTTGGGGAGCAGCAATCAGCCCCAGCATTTT,CASSVALLGSSNQPQHF
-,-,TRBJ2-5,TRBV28,TGTGCCAGCAGTTCCGGTCCGGGTGGGGACCAGTACTTC,CASSSGPGGDQYF
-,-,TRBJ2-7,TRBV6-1,TGTGCCAGCAGGGACTACGGGACATACGGGAACGAGCAGTACTTC,CASRDYGTYGNEQYF